Following are 27 T cell receptor beta chains from one sample sequenced in a study of blood T cell repertoires in COVID-19. Produced via immunoSEQ multiplex PCR; TCRdb's table is partial and in-frame only. Found here are some 300,000 clones, roughly 86% of them singletons; the top ten hold about 1%. Sequences were obtained from PBMCs or T cells enriched from blood (not recorded which). The receptors shown here come from a woman aged 25 to 45 who had recovered from COVID-19.

The rearrangement uses TRBV11-2 and TRBJ2-5; 7 nucleotides match TRBD1. This CDR3 comprises 16 residues. From germline, CDR1 is SGHAT and CDR2 FQNNGV. J lost 2 bases, V lost 1 base, and 7 bases had no gene match. The CDR3 DNA reads TGTGCCAGCAGCTTAGTGACAGGGAGTAGGCAAGAGACCCAGTACTTC. Translation gives CASSLVTGSRQETQYF.

The chain uses TRBV5-8 and TRBJ2-1; 9 bases map to TRBD1. Germline assignment: CDR1 SGHTS and CDR2 YDEGEE. The CDR3 is 16 amino acids. The V and J ends lost 4 bases and 8 bases, in that order; junction bases with no gene match: 13. The CDR3 loop reads CASSGGQGYRGDEQFF. CDR3 nucleotide sequence: TGTGCCAGCAGCGGTGGACAGGGGTACAGAGGGGATGAGCAGTTCTTC.

The table lists this clone with a count of one. The chain employs TRBV11-3 and TRBJ2-2, with TRBD1 as a possible D gene (6 bases). The CDR3 is made up of 15 amino acids. Germline V lookup: CDR1 SGHNT, CDR2 YENEEA. The V and J ends lost 5 bases and 2 bases respectively, with 12 bases between them. The CDR3 bases are TGTGCCAGCAGCCAGTTGGGGGCCAACACCGGGGAGCTGTTTTTT. Its translation: CASSQLGANTGELFF.

This rearrangement joins TRBV18 to TRBJ2-7, with 7 bases matching TRBD1. Per germline, CDR1 KGHSH and CDR2 LQKENI. V lost 2 bases, J lost 6 bases, and 7 bases stayed unmatched. The length of the CDR3 is 14 residues. In nucleotides, the CDR3 is TGTGCCAGCTCACCAATTAAAGGGGGCTCCGAGCAGTACTTC. Protein: CASSPIKGGSEQYF.

This clone was detected only once. The chain employs TRBV28 and TRBJ1-1; D is possibly TRBD1 (6 bases). V lost 8 bases, J lost 1 base, and 17 bases lay in between. The germline CDR1 and CDR2 sequences are MDHEN and SYDVKM. The CDR3 runs to 15 residues. The CDR3 sequence is CASLPAGATNTEAFF. The CDR3 region has the DNA TGTGCCAGCCTCCCGGCAGGGGCAACGAACACTGAAGCTTTCTTT.

CDR3 sequence (DNA): TGCGCCAGCAGCCAGGAGGGGGGGATCCTCGGGGCCAACGTCCTGACTTTC. This encodes CASSQEGGILGANVLTF. This chain links TRBV4-3 with TRBJ2-6; a weak D match, TRBD2 (7 bases). V lost 3 bases and J lost 4, with 16 bases in between. From germline, CDR1 is LGHNA and CDR2 YSLEER. CDR3 length: 17 amino acids.

The V gene is TRBV5-5, the J gene TRBJ2-7, with 8 bases aligning to TRBD1. The CDR3 sequence is 18 residues long. The germline CDR1 and CDR2 sequences are SGHKS and YYEKEE (reference sequence). V was pared by 4 bases and J by 0 bases, with 15 bases of the junction left unmatched. This CDR3 is CASSPDDRGRGNSYEQYF. CDR3 DNA sequence: TGTGCCAGCAGCCCGGACGACAGGGGAAGAGGAAACTCCTACGAGCAGTACTTC.

The chain is built from TRBV7-2 and TRBJ2-7, with 7 positions matching TRBD1. CDR1 and CDR2 (germline): SGHTA, FQGNSA. V was pared by 1 base and J by 4 bases, with 7 bases of the junction left unmatched. The CDR3 length is 15 residues. CDR3 DNA: TGTGCCAGCAGCTTAGGGGACAGAGCAACTTACGAGCAGTACTTC. This codes for CASSLGDRATYEQYF.

This sequence joins TRBV6-6 and TRBJ2-3; TRBD2 might be the D (6 bases). V gave up 6 bases and J gave up 1 base, with 11 bases separating them. The CDR3 loop spans 14 amino acids. Germline V lookup: CDR1 MNHNY, CDR2 SVGAGI (reference sequence). The CDR3 here is CASRGGWGTDTQYF. The CDR3 DNA sequence: TGTGCCAGCAGGGGGGGATGGGGCACAGATACGCAGTATTTT.

This sequence joins TRBV6-5 and TRBJ1-2; 7 bases align to TRBD1. The germline V gene has CDR1 MNHEY and CDR2 SVGAGI. The CDR3 loop spans 15 amino acids. Unmatched junction bases numbered 5, after V lost 1 base and J lost 3 bases. CDR3 nucleotide sequence: TGTGCCAGCAGTTACTACGAGGGGGCCCACTATGGCTACACCTTC. As protein: CASSYYEGAHYGYTF.

This sequence joins TRBV30 and TRBJ2-5; 8 nucleotides align to TRBD2. Trimming removed 0 bases from V and 4 bases from J; junction bases left unmatched: 7. The CDR3 consists of 15 residues. Germline CDR1 GTSNPN, CDR2 SVGIG (reference sequence). The CDR3, as DNA: TGTGCCTGGAGTGTTGGGACTAGAGGCACAGAGACCCAGTACTTC. Protein: CAWSVGTRGTETQYF.

The chain uses TRBV10-2 and TRBJ2-1; TRBD1 is a possible D gene (5 bases). V lost 7 bases to trimming and J lost 4 bases, with 8 bases between them. In germline, CDR1 is WSHSY, CDR2 SAAADI. The CDR3 is 12 amino acids. The CDR3, as DNA: TGCGCCAGCACCCAGGGTTACAATGAGCAGTTCTTC. This encodes CASTQGYNEQFF.

This rearrangement joins TRBV6-5 to TRBJ2-2, with TRBD1 identical over 9 bases. This CDR3 comprises 15 residues. Germline lookup yields CDR1 MNHEY and CDR2 SVGAGI. Unmatched junction bases numbered 5, after V lost 2 bases and J lost 7 bases. CDR3 in amino acids: CASSYTGQGNGELFF. The CDR3 nucleotides are TGTGCCAGCAGTTACACGGGACAGGGAAACGGGGAGCTGTTTTTT.

This chain links TRBV5-1 with TRBJ2-3; 16 nucleotides line up with TRBD2. V shed 1 base, J shed 4 bases, and the junction held 9 bases outside the gene matches. This CDR3 has 19 residues. From germline, CDR1 is SGHRS and CDR2 YFSETQ. The CDR3 reads CASSLRGLAGGRRPDTQYF. In DNA, the CDR3 is TGCGCCAGCAGCTTGCGGGGACTAGCGGGAGGGCGTCGCCCAGATACGCAGTATTTT.

V is TRBV14 and J is TRBJ1-6, with a possible D match to TRBD1 (6 bases). Germline CDR1 and CDR2: SGHDN and FVKESK. Trimming removed 1 base from V and 1 base from J, with 17 bases in between. The CDR3 totals 19 residues. The CDR3 DNA sequence: TGTGCCAGCAGCCAAGCGAAACTGACAGGCCGTTCCTATAATTCACCCCTCCACTTT. Its translation is CASSQAKLTGRSYNSPLHF.

The chain is built from TRBV7-3 and TRBJ1-1; TRBD1 aligns across 10 bases. The CDR3 consists of 13 residues. The V gene end was trimmed by 4 bases and the J gene end by 9 bases; junction bases not matched to a gene: 5. Germline V gene lookup returns CDR1 SGHTA and CDR2 FQGTGA. The CDR3 DNA sequence: TGTGCCAGCAGCTCCGGACAGGGGGAGAAAGCTTTCTTT. Translating it yields CASSSGQGEKAFF.

This clone has just a few counts. The CDR3 region is CASSQDPRLPQHF. As DNA, the CDR3 is TGTGCCAGCAGCCAAGATCCCCGTTTGCCCCAGCATTTT. The V and J genes are TRBV4-2 and TRBJ1-5, with D unclear. The CDR3 is 13 residues long. Germline V lookup: CDR1 LGHNA, CDR2 YNFKEQ. V lost 0 bases to trimming and J lost 9 bases, with 9 bases between them.

The V call is TRBV7-6, the J call TRBJ2-6; D uncertain. CDR1 SGHVS and CDR2 FNYEAQ come from the germline V gene. With 0 bases removed from V and 3 bases from J, the gap between germline ends came to 9 bases. This CDR3 has 16 residues. CDR3 DNA: TGTGCCAGCAGCTTAGCGCCTAAAGTTGGGGCCAACGTCCTGACTTTC. It is translated as CASSLAPKVGANVLTF.

This chain joins TRBV29-1 and TRBJ2-7; tentative D call: TRBD2 (7 bases). The germline V gene encodes CDR1 SQVTM and CDR2 ANQGSEA. This CDR3 has 15 amino acids. V dropped 6 bases and J dropped 0 bases, with 18 bases sitting between them. This CDR3 reads CSVGGASVFSYEQYF. CDR3 nucleotides: TGCAGCGTGGGGGGGGCTAGCGTCTTCTCCTACGAGCAGTACTTC.

About this clone itself: This specimen includes other DNA sequences encoding the same CDR3. The rearrangement links TRBV9 to TRBJ1-1; TRBD1 is a possible D gene (5 bases). CDR1 SGDLS and CDR2 YYNGEE come from the germline V gene. Trimming removed 0 bases at V and 11 bases at J, with 14 bases between. The CDR3 runs 13 residues. For the CDR3, the DNA is TGTGCCAGCAGCGTAGACGGACAAGGAGAGGCTTTCTTT. Its translation is CASSVDGQGEAFF.

The chain's CDR3 is CASSESGGGYLNTGELFF. Written as DNA, the CDR3 is TGTGCCAGCAGTGAATCGGGAGGTGGCTATCTAAACACCGGGGAGCTGTTTTTT. This chain joins TRBV2 and TRBJ2-2; 7 nucleotides line up with TRBD2. Trimming cost V 2 bases and J 2 bases; bases outside gene matches: 11. CDR3 length equals 18 residues. Germline V gene lookup returns CDR1 SNHLY and CDR2 FYNNEI. The variable domain in full, with the rest retrieved from reference TRBV2 and TRBJ2-2, is EPEVTQTPSHQVTQMGQEVILRCVPISNHLYFYWYRQILGQKVEFLVSFYNNEISEKSEIFDDQFSVERPDGSNFTLKIRSTKLEDSAMYFCASSESGGGYLNTGELFFGEGSRLTVL.

The chain carries TRBV5-6 and TRBJ1-2; 9 bases line up with TRBD1. From germline, CDR1 is SGHDT and CDR2 YYEEEE. This CDR3 spans 15 amino acids. The V segment lost 4 bases and the J segment 6 bases; nucleotides outside the gene matches: 10. The CDR3 sequence: CASSHLGTGIDGYTF. In DNA form, the CDR3 reads TGTGCCAGCAGCCACCTAGGGACAGGGATCGATGGCTACACCTTC.

This rearrangement joins TRBV12-5 to TRBJ2-5, with 11 bases identical to TRBD2. CDR3 length equals 16 residues. The ends lost 4 bases at V and 3 bases at J; junction bases unmatched: 7. The V gene's germline CDR1 is LGHNT and CDR2 FRNRAP. CDR3 bases: TGTGCTAGTGGTTGGCTTAGCGGGGGGGCAGAAGAGACCCAGTACTTC. It specifies CASGWLSGGAEETQYF.

This clone was counted once. The V and J genes are TRBV6-5 and TRBJ1-1; tentatively, D is TRBD1 (6 bases). The V end was cut by 7 bases, the J end by 0 bases, with 15 bases between. Germline V lookup: CDR1 MNHEY, CDR2 SVGAGI. The CDR3 length is 15 residues. The DNA for the CDR3 is TGTGCCAGCACTCGACAGGTAGAGTTGAACACTGAAGCTTTCTTT. Its translation is CASTRQVELNTEAFF.

This chain joins TRBV7-9 and TRBJ2-1; the D is unclear. The CDR3 totals 15 residues. V dropped 7 bases and J dropped 5 bases, with 18 bases sitting between them. CDR1 is SEHNR, CDR2 FQNEAQ, per germline (reference sequence). The CDR3 DNA is TGTGCCAGCACCCAAGTCCGAGGTCTGAACAATGAGCAGTTCTTC. It yields the protein CASTQVRGLNNEQFF.

The V call is TRBV7-3, the J call TRBJ2-3; TRBD2 matches 9 bases. The length of the CDR3 is 15 residues. Germline assignment: CDR1 SGHTA and CDR2 FQGTGA. V was pared by 5 bases and J by 0 bases, with 3 bases of the junction left unmatched. This CDR3 is CASSITSGSTDTQYF. In DNA form, the CDR3 reads TGTGCCAGCAGCATTACTAGCGGGAGCACAGATACGCAGTATTTT.

CDR3 in amino acids: CASGRLAGTGELFF. The CDR3 DNA is TGCGCCAGCGGCAGACTAGCGGGCACCGGGGAGCTGTTTTTT. The V gene is TRBV5-1, the J gene TRBJ2-2; 10 nucleotides match TRBD2. V shed 7 bases and J 4 bases; nucleotides not matched to a gene: 4. The CDR3 spans 14 residues. Germline V gene lookup returns CDR1 SGHRS and CDR2 YFSETQ.